These T cell receptor beta chains were read from a single sample in a study of blood T cell repertoires in COVID-19. Sequencing used immunoSEQ multiplex PCR; TCRdb keeps in-frame clones, though not all of them. The table shows fewer than 200,000 clones, with 88% occurring only once. Sequencing was performed on peripheral blood. All receptors come from a man aged 50 or older who had recovered from COVID-19. The CDR3 runs from the conserved cysteine through the conserved F or W. D genes are given only for firm matches. Clone size, where shown, is once, few, many, or a class for clones that have expanded.

V gene	J gene	D gene	clone size	CDR3 DNA	CDR3 protein
TRBV28	TRBJ1-1	TRBD1	-	TGTGCCAGCAGTTTATCCGGGACAGGGAACACTGAAGCTTTCTTT	CASSLSGTGNTEAFF
TRBV28	TRBJ1-5	TRBD1	-	TGTGCCAGCAGTCGATCCGGGACAGGGACACAGCCCCAGCATTTT	CASSRSGTGTQPQHF
TRBV7-2	TRBJ1-1	-	once	TGTGCCAGCAGCCTATCCAGGGGCACTGAAGCTTTCTTT	CASSLSRGTEAFF
TRBV6-2/TRBV6-3	TRBJ2-1	TRBD1	-	TGTGCCAGCAGTGACAGGGGTAATGAGCAGTTCTTC	CASSDRGNEQFF
TRBV9	TRBJ1-1	TRBD1	-	TGTGCCAGCAGCACACAGGGGTCAGGTAGGGCGAACACTGAAGCTTTCTTT	CASSTQGSGRANTEAFF
TRBV6-2/TRBV6-3	TRBJ2-1	-	once	TGTGCCAGCAGCCCCTGGCGGGACTCCTACAATGAGCAGTTCTTC	CASSPWRDSYNEQFF
TRBV3-1/TRBV3-2	TRBJ2-7	-	-	TGTGCCAGCAGCGGCCAGCGGAGCCCCTACGAGCAGTACTTC	CASSGQRSPYEQYF
TRBV9	TRBJ2-1	-	-	TGTGCCAGCAGCGTAGGTCAAGGGAGCTCCTACAATGAGCAGTTCTTC	CASSVGQGSSYNEQFF
TRBV7-2	TRBJ2-2	-	-	TGTGCCAGCAGCTTACTAGGAAACACCGGGGAGCTGTTTTTT	CASSLLGNTGELFF
TRBV19	TRBJ1-1	-	-	TGTGCCAGTAGTTACGAGTCGAACACTGAAGCTTTCTTT	CASSYESNTEAFF
TRBV3-1/TRBV3-2	TRBJ2-5	TRBD2	-	TGTGCCAGCAGCCAACCTAGCGGGGGGCACTTGGGGACCCAGTACTTC	CASSQPSGGHLGTQYF
TRBV6-1	TRBJ2-3	-	-	TGTGCCAGCAGTGAAGTGTCTAGTTCAGATACGCAGTATTTT	CASSEVSSSDTQYF
TRBV9	TRBJ2-1	TRBD2	-	TGTGCCAGCAGCTCGCGGGAGTCCAATGAGCAGTTCTTC	CASSSRESNEQFF
TRBV6-1	TRBJ2-2	TRBD2	-	TGTGCCAGCAGTGAACTAGCGGGCACCGGGGAGCTGTTTTTT	CASSELAGTGELFF
TRBV6-5	TRBJ2-7	TRBD2	few	TGTGCCAGCAGAACCGGACTAGCGGCCGAGCAGTACTTC	CASRTGLAAEQYF
TRBV4-1	TRBJ1-1	-	-	TGCGCCAGCAGCACCCACGCCGGACAGGAAGCTTTCTTT	CASSTHAGQEAFF
TRBV15	TRBJ2-2	-	-	TGTGCCACCAGCAACGCGTTTGGGACATCGGGCGGGGAGCTGTTTTTT	CATSNAFGTSGGELFF
TRBV6-6	TRBJ2-7	TRBD2	once	TGTGCCAGCAGTCAGACTCTACTAGCGGGGGGACCCTACGAGCAGTACTTC	CASSQTLLAGGPYEQYF
TRBV2	TRBJ2-1	-	-	TGTGCCAGCAGGTCTGGGAGTTACAATGAGCAGTTCTTC	CASRSGSYNEQFF
TRBV5-6	TRBJ1-1	TRBD1	-	TGTGCCAGCAGCTTGGCCAACAGGGGGATAGTGAACACTGAAGCTTTCTTT	CASSLANRGIVNTEAFF
TRBV19	TRBJ1-6	-	-	TGTGCCAGTAGTATGGCGGACACGGATAATTCACCCCTCCACTTT	CASSMADTDNSPLHF
TRBV28	TRBJ2-7	TRBD1	once	TGTGCCAGCAGGGGACAGGGGAGCTACGAGCAGTACTTC	CASRGQGSYEQYF
TRBV15	TRBJ1-1	TRBD1	-	TGTGCCACCAGTGGGACAGGGGAGGGCACTGAAGCTTTCTTT	CATSGTGEGTEAFF
TRBV30	TRBJ1-5	TRBD1	-	TGTGCCTGGAGAGGGACAGCTCATCAGCCCCAGCATTTT	CAWRGTAHQPQHF
TRBV7-6	TRBJ2-1	TRBD1	-	TGTGCCAGCAGCTCGGGACAGGGTGGGAGGGGTGAGCAGTTCTTC	CASSSGQGGRGEQFF
TRBV7-2	TRBJ2-7	-	-	TGTGCCAGCAGCTTAGGAGGGAAGGCCTACGAGCAGTACTTC	CASSLGGKAYEQYF
TRBV28	TRBJ1-1	-	-	TGTGCCAGCAGTCCTGCAGACAGGTTTATGAACACTGAAGCTTTCTTT	CASSPADRFMNTEAFF
TRBV10-3	TRBJ2-2	-	-	TGTGCCATCAGTGATGGAACAGGGAACACCGGGGAGCTGTTTTTT	CAISDGTGNTGELFF
TRBV18	TRBJ2-3	TRBD2	-	TGTGCCAGCTCACCTCCAGGACTAGCGGGAGGCACAGATACGCAGTATTTT	CASSPPGLAGGTDTQYF
TRBV7-3	TRBJ1-2	-	-	TGTGCCAGCAGCTTAACGTTTGGAGTAGGCTACACCTTC	CASSLTFGVGYTF
TRBV6-2/TRBV6-3	TRBJ1-3	-	-	TGTGCCAGCAGCCGGGGGGAGACAGCTGGAAACACCATATATTTT	CASSRGETAGNTIYF
TRBV28	TRBJ2-7	TRBD1	-	TGTGCCAGCAGTTTAAAGACAGGGAGCTCCTACGAGCAGTACTTC	CASSLKTGSSYEQYF
TRBV18	TRBJ1-5	-	-	TGTGCCAGCTCACGGACAAATAGCAATCAGCCCCAGCATTTT	CASSRTNSNQPQHF
TRBV28	TRBJ1-2	-	-	TGTGCCAGCAGTTTAGGACAGCACCATTATGGCTACACCTTC	CASSLGQHHYGYTF
TRBV28	TRBJ2-5	-	once	TGTGCCAGCAGAGCGACGCATTCCCAAGAGACCCAGTACTTC	CASRATHSQETQYF
TRBV9	TRBJ1-2	TRBD1	-	TGTGCCAGCAGCGAACAAACAGGGGGAGGCTACACCTTC	CASSEQTGGGYTF
TRBV18	TRBJ2-5	TRBD2	-	TGTGCCAGCTCACCCCTCCCCAGGACTAGCGGGGTCCAAGAGACCCAGTACTTC	CASSPLPRTSGVQETQYF
TRBV9	TRBJ2-7	-	-	TGTGCCAGCAGCCCTGGAGAGCTTAACTCCTACGAGCAGTACTTC	CASSPGELNSYEQYF
TRBV11-2	TRBJ2-5	TRBD2	-	TGTGCCAGCAGCTTAGGCAAAGGACTAGCGGGGGGTGGGCAAGAGACCCAGTACTTC	CASSLGKGLAGGGQETQYF
TRBV7-2	TRBJ2-5	-	-	TGTGCCAGCAGCTTAGTGGAGGGGGCCGGGACCCAGTACTTC	CASSLVEGAGTQYF
TRBV3-1/TRBV3-2	TRBJ2-1	-	-	TGTGCCAGCAGCCAGATCAGGGGTCGTGAGCAGTTCTTC	CASSQIRGREQFF
TRBV6-5	TRBJ2-5	TRBD2	-	TGTGCCAGCAGTTACCCCGCGGGGGGCCGCCAAGAGACCCAGTACTTC	CASSYPAGGRQETQYF
TRBV28	TRBJ1-4	TRBD1	-	TGTGCCAGCGGGGACAGGGGTCGAGAAAAACTGTTTTTT	CASGDRGREKLFF
TRBV18	TRBJ2-7	-	-	TGTGCCAGCTCACCACCGGAGAAGAGGTACGAGCAGTACTTC	CASSPPEKRYEQYF
TRBV5-1	TRBJ1-1	TRBD1	-	TGCGCCAGCAGCGCCACAGGGGGCCTTACTGAAGCTTTCTTT	CASSATGGLTEAFF
TRBV7-9	TRBJ2-3	TRBD2	-	TGTGCCAGTACCGGGACTAGCGGAGATACGCAGTATTTT	CASTGTSGDTQYF